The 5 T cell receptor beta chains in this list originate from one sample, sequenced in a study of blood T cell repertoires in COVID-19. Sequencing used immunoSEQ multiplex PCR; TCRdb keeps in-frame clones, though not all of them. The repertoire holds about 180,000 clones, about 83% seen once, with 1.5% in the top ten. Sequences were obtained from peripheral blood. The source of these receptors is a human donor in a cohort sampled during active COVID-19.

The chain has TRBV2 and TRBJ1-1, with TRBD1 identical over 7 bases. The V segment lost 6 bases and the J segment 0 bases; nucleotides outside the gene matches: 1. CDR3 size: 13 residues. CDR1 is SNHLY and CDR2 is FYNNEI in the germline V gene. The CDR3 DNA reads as TGTGCCAGCAGGACAGGGTTGAACACTGAAGCTTTCTTT. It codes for CASRTGLNTEAFF.

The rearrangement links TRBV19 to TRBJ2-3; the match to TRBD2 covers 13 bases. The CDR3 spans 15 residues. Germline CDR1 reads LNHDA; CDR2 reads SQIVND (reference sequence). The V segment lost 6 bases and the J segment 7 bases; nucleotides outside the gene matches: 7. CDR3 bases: TGTGCCAGTAGCCAACTAGCGGGGGGGCCAAATACGCAGTATTTT. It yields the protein CASSQLAGGPNTQYF.

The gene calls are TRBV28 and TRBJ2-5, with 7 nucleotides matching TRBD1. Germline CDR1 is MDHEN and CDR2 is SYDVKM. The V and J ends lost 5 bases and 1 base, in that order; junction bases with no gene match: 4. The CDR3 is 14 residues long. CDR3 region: CASSVTGSQETQYF. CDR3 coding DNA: TGTGCCAGCAGTGTGACAGGGTCCCAAGAGACCCAGTACTTC.

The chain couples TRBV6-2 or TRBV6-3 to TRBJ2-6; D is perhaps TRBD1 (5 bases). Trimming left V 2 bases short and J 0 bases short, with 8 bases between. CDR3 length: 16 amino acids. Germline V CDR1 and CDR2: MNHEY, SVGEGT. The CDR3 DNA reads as TGTGCCAGCAGTTACCTAGGGGACTCTGGGGCCAACGTCCTGACTTTC. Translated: CASSYLGDSGANVLTF.

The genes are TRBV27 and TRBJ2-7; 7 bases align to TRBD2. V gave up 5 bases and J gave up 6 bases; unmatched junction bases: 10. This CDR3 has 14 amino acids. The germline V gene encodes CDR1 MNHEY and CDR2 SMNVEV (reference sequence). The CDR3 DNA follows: TGTGCCAGCAGTCCGTGGACTAGTATTGGCGAGCAGTACTTC. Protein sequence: CASSPWTSIGEQYF.